The 23 T cell receptor beta chains below were found in one sample sequenced in a study of human T cells and chemical hapten exposure. TCRdb re-called the RACE reads with MiXCR, one entry per CDR3 protein. The profile shows about 340,000 distinct CDR3 sequences, approximately 6.3% of them singletons. The time point: patch test 1, 2 weeks after DPC sensitization. Described treatment: therapeutic diphenylcyclopropenone sensitization with weekly scalp DPC. The sample consisted of whole blood, taken in connection with sensitization to the hapten diphenylcyclopropenone (DPC). Receptors were obtained from a woman aged 18-35 years with alopecia areata. Some clones in this sample may be carry-over from other donors' samples.

This chain uses TRBV13 with TRBJ1-2; D is unclear. V was cut by 7 bases and J by 5 bases, with 20 bases left in between. Germline V lookup: CDR1 PRHDT, CDR2 FYEKMQ (reference sequence). This CDR3 region has 15 residues. CDR3 bases: TGTGCCAGCAACCGAGACGGGGAAGGCTATTATGGCTACACCTTC. Translated, it gives CASNRDGEGYYGYTF. The full variable domain, rest sourced from reference TRBV13 and TRBJ1-2, is AAGVIQSPRHLIKEKRETATLKCYPIPRHDTVYWYQQGPGQDPQFLISFYEKMQSDKGSIPDRFSAQQFSDYHSELNMSSLELGDSALYFCASNRDGEGYYGYTFGSGTRLTVV.

V gene TRBV4-3 combines with J gene TRBJ2-7; tentative D call: TRBD1 (6 bases). Trimming cost V 5 bases and J 0 bases, with 29 bases left between them. Germline loops: CDR1 LGHNA, CDR2 YSLEER. The length of the CDR3 is 20 residues. CDR3 nucleotide sequence: TGCGCCAGCAGCGCAAGTAAAACAGGGATCTTGCCCGGCCACTCCTACGAGCAGTACTTC. The encoded protein is CASSASKTGILPGHSYEQYF.

This clonotype was recorded many times. The chain carries TRBV7-3 and TRBJ2-1; TRBD2 agrees at 9 bases. With V trimmed by 4 bases and J by 4 bases, 5 bases remained unmatched. CDR3 size: 15 residues. The germline V gene has CDR1 SGHTA and CDR2 FQGTGA. This CDR3 reads CASSSSGGRYNEQFF. The CDR3 region has the DNA TGTGCCAGCAGCTCCAGCGGGGGGCGATACAATGAGCAGTTCTTC. Combining the CDR3 with reference TRBV7-3 and TRBJ2-1 gives the whole variable domain GAGVSQTPSNKVTEKGKYVELRCDPISGHTALYWYRQSLGQGPEFLIYFQGTGAADDSGLPNDRFFAVRPEGSVSTLKIQRTERGDSAVYLCASSSSGGRYNEQFFGPGTRLTVL.

This clonotype was counted between two and nine times. The chain couples TRBV20-1 to TRBJ1-2; 12 nucleotides agree with TRBD1. The CDR3 covers 16 residues. From germline, CDR1 is DFQATT and CDR2 SNEGSKA (reference sequence). Trimming took 4 bases from V and 0 from J; bases not matched to a gene: 6. The DNA for the CDR3 is TGCAGTGCTAAGATAAGGGACAGGGGGCCTAACTATGGCTACACCTTC. Translating gives CSAKIRDRGPNYGYTF.

In its sample, this clonotype was seen many times. The chain joins TRBV29-1 to TRBJ2-1, with D unclear. V lost 0 bases and J lost 2, with 11 bases in between. Germline assignment: CDR1 SQVTM and CDR2 ANQGSEA. This CDR3 is 15 amino acids long. CDR3 sequence reads: CSVEERQSTYNEQFF. Here the CDR3 DNA reads TGCAGCGTTGAAGAACGCCAGTCCACCTACAATGAGCAGTTCTTC.

This sequence joins TRBV29-1 and TRBJ2-3; D is undetermined. CDR3 length: 15 residues. Trimming pared 5 bases from V and 0 bases from J, leaving 15 bases between. Germline loops: CDR1 SQVTM, CDR2 ANQGSEA. The CDR3 sequence: CSVTVNRISTDTQYF. The CDR3 DNA follows: TGCAGCGTTACGGTCAACCGAATAAGCACAGATACGCAGTATTTT.

V gene TRBV5-1 combines with J gene TRBJ1-1; D perhaps matches TRBD1 (5 bases). Germline lookup yields CDR1 SGHRS and CDR2 YFSETQ. The CDR3 spans 14 residues. Trimming took 0 bases from V and 5 from J, leaving 11 bases between them. CDR3 loop: CASSLAYGGTEAFF. Here the CDR3 DNA reads TGCGCCAGCAGCTTGGCATACGGGGGGACTGAAGCTTTCTTT.

The chain is built from TRBV28 and TRBJ1-5; D gene unclear. CDR1 and CDR2 (germline): MDHEN, SYDVKM. This CDR3 has 14 residues. Trimming left V 9 bases short and J 7 bases short, with 19 bases between. The CDR3 protein is CASTKLPPGQPQHF. The CDR3, as DNA: TGTGCCAGTACAAAATTACCCCCGGGGCAGCCCCAGCATTTT.

There are many counts of this clonotype. The chain links TRBV29-1 to TRBJ2-3; TRBD2 matches at 7 bases. V gave up 5 bases and J gave up 0 bases; unmatched junction bases: 5. This CDR3 comprises 14 residues. Germline V CDR1 and CDR2: SQVTM, ANQGSEA. The CDR3 spells CSVSRGESTDTQYF. For the CDR3, the DNA is TGCAGCGTTTCTCGGGGGGAGAGCACAGATACGCAGTATTTT.

This clonotype has just a few counts. The rearrangement links TRBV6-5 to TRBJ2-1; 9 bases line up with TRBD1. J lost 7 bases, V lost 6 bases, and 13 bases had no gene match. This CDR3 spans 16 amino acids. Germline CDR1 MNHEY, CDR2 SVGAGI. The CDR3 sequence is CASSAATGGSENEQFF. In nucleotides, the CDR3 is TGTGCCAGCAGCGCAGCTACAGGGGGCAGTGAGAATGAGCAGTTCTTC.

Regarding this clonotype: Its ends do not fully match the called genes, so a read error is possible. The CDR3 spells CGSSLAGSARTQYF. CDR3 DNA sequence: TGTGGCAGCAGCTTAGCGGGGTCTGCCCGTACGCAGTATTTT. This chain joins TRBV7-8 and TRBJ2-3, with 8 nucleotides matching TRBD2. Germline V gives CDR1 SGHVS, CDR2 FQNEAQ. The CDR3 has 14 amino acids.

Concerning this clonotype itself: This could be a read error, since a much larger clone is one nucleotide away. V usage is TRBV7-2 and J usage is TRBJ2-3; tentatively, D is TRBD2 (6 bases). Trimming took off 4 bases at V and 4 bases at J, with 15 bases between the two ends. Looked up from germline, CDR1 is SGHTA and CDR2 is FQGNSA. There are 15 residues in the CDR3. CDR3 sequence reads: CASSSASASSDTQYF. The DNA for the CDR3 is TGTGCCAGCAGCTCAGCTAGCGCGAGCTCAGATACGCAGTATTTT.

J is TRBJ2-6 and V is TRBV10-3; no clear D. V was shortened by 5 bases and J by 0 bases, with 11 bases between the two germline ends. In germline, CDR1 is ENHRY, CDR2 SYGVKD. The CDR3 runs to 16 residues. The CDR3 loop reads CAISQIEPSGANVLTF. The CDR3 DNA reads as TGTGCCATCAGTCAAATTGAACCCTCTGGGGCCAACGTCCTGACTTTC.

The table lists this clonotype with many counts. The rearrangement links TRBV6-2 or TRBV6-3 to TRBJ2-2, with D uncertain. Trimming left V 5 bases short and J 5 bases short, with 6 bases between. The CDR3 contains 12 residues. Germline CDR1 MNHEY, CDR2 SVGEGT. The CDR3 loop reads CASSDLTGELFF. As DNA, the CDR3 is TGTGCCAGCAGTGACTTGACCGGGGAGCTGTTTTTT.

This clonotype was found a few times. The chain joins TRBV3-1 to TRBJ1-6; D uncertain. The CDR3 runs 13 residues. V shed 2 bases and J shed 11 bases, with 10 bases lying between them. Germline V gene sequence: CDR1 LGHDT, CDR2 YNNKEL (reference sequence). CDR3 protein: CASSQSDGTPLHF. CDR3 sequence (DNA): TGTGCCAGCAGCCAATCGGATGGGACACCCCTCCACTTT.

This chain uses TRBV12-5 with TRBJ2-7; D perhaps matches TRBD1 (6 bases). Trimming cost V 2 bases and J 2 bases, with 22 bases left between them. Germline values: CDR1 LGHNT, CDR2 FRNRAP. This CDR3 has 18 amino acids. The CDR3 region has the DNA TGTGCTAGTGGTTTGATTTCAATGACCCCATGGACAGCCTACGAGCAGTACTTC. Translating gives CASGLISMTPWTAYEQYF.

This clonotype was seen ten or more times. The genes are TRBV28 and TRBJ1-5; D might be TRBD1 (5 bases). The ends were cut back, 0 bases at V and 3 bases at J, with 6 bases in the middle. The CDR3 length is 14 residues. From germline, CDR1 is MDHEN and CDR2 SYDVKM. DNA for the CDR3: TGTGCCAGCAGTTTATGGGGACTCAATCAGCCCCAGCATTTT. This encodes CASSLWGLNQPQHF.

This sequence joins TRBV12-3 or TRBV12-4 and TRBJ2-1, with TRBD2 identical over 8 bases. V dropped 3 bases and J dropped 9; count of bases not matched to a gene: 1. The CDR3 runs to 12 residues. The DNA for the CDR3 is TGTGCCAGCAGTTTCGCGGGAGGTGAGCAGTTCTTC. Encoded protein: CASSFAGGEQFF.

This clonotype has at least ten counts. The V and J genes are TRBV7-8 and TRBJ2-1; 8 bases agree with TRBD1. The V gene's germline CDR1 is SGHVS and CDR2 FQNEAQ. With 5 bases clipped from V and 5 bases from J, the junction kept 14 bases outside the gene matches. The CDR3 is 17 amino acids. In nucleotides, the CDR3 is TGTGCCAGCAGCCGAAAAAAGAAGGACAGGGCCAACAATGAGCAGTTCTTC. Encoded protein: CASSRKKKDRANNEQFF. The full variable domain, completed using reference TRBV7-8 and TRBJ2-1, is GAGVSQSPRYKVAKRGQDVALRCDPISGHVSLFWYQQALGQGPEFLTYFQNEAQLDKSGLPSDRFFAERPEGSVSTLKIQRTQQEDSAVYLCASSRKKKDRANNEQFFGPGTRLTVL.

In its sample, this clonotype was seen a few times. The V call is TRBV24-1, the J call TRBJ2-7; no definite D call. V lost 0 bases and J 2 bases, leaving 7 bases between the germline ends. The V gene's germline CDR1 is KGHDR and CDR2 SFDVKD. CDR3 length equals 14 residues. Here the CDR3 reads CATSDLVFPYEQYF. The CDR3 nucleotides read TGTGCCACCAGTGATTTGGTGTTTCCCTACGAGCAGTACTTC.

This clonotype was seen many times. J is TRBJ1-1 and V is TRBV5-4; unclear D gene. Germline CDR1 reads SGHNT; CDR2 reads YYREEE (reference sequence). The CDR3 has 13 amino acids. The V end lost 3 bases, the J end lost 3 bases, and 9 bases lay between the germline ends. CDR3 loop: CASSSPKYTEAFF. The CDR3 DNA reads as TGTGCCAGCAGCTCACCCAAATACACTGAAGCTTTCTTT.

The CDR3 loop reads CSANLGGGGSGEQYF. The CDR3 DNA follows: TGCAGTGCTAACCTTGGCGGGGGGGGTTCAGGCGAGCAGTACTTC. This chain joins TRBV20-1 and TRBJ2-7; 9 bases align to TRBD2. V shed 4 bases and J 6 bases; nucleotides not matched to a gene: 13. Germline V lookup: CDR1 DFQATT, CDR2 SNEGSKA (reference sequence). This CDR3 is 15 amino acids long.

This clonotype was picked up a small number of times. The chain employs TRBV2 and TRBJ2-7; D is ambiguous. With 7 bases removed from V and 3 bases from J, the gap between germline ends came to 13 bases. The germline gives CDR1 SNHLY, CDR2 FYNNEI. The CDR3 loop spans 13 amino acids. CDR3 region: CASTKDGVYEQYF. CDR3 nucleotides: TGTGCCAGCACCAAGGACGGAGTCTACGAGCAGTACTTC.